The following is a TCR beta chain sequence with its context. The sample belongs to a study of cytomegalovirus exposure and HLA in healthy donors. The PCR ran on 60 Vbeta and 13 Jbeta primers. Sequencing used immunoSEQ multiplex PCR; TCRdb keeps in-frame clones, though not all of them. The table includes 90,000 to 120,000 clones, about 74% detected once. Trimming removed 0 bases from V and 6 bases from J, with 7 bases in between. Germline CDR1 and CDR2: LNHNV and YYDKDF (reference sequence). This CDR3 has 13 amino acids. The chain employs TRBV15 and TRBJ2-3; the D gene is possibly TRBD1 (5 bases). The receptor's source is a woman in her forties in good health and CMV-seropositive. The sequencing sample was made of PBMCs. The DNA for the CDR3 is TGTGCCACCAGCAGAGATCAGGGCGATACGCAGTATTTT. Protein sequence: CATSRDQGDTQYF.